The text below deals with one T cell receptor (beta chain). This sample stems from a study of CD8 T cells in Susac syndrome. TCR beta was sequenced from blood CD8+ and CD4+ T cells. CD8+ and CD4+ T cells were negatively isolated; TEMRA cells were FACS-enriched. RNA was extracted with the RNeasy kit, and a quantity of 0.5 to 1 ug was reverse transcribed using random hexamers. A multiplex approach, immunoSEQ multiplex PCR, amplified TCR beta CDR3 across 54 Vbeta and 13 Jbeta. TCRdb recomputed calls from the immunoSEQ multiplex PCR reads with MiXCR, one row per CDR3 protein. The sample lists some 110,000 distinct CDR3 sequences, more than 80% occurring once. Germline lookup yields CDR1 SGHRS and CDR2 YFSETQ. V was clipped by 0 bases and J by 5 bases, with 12 bases between them. This CDR3 comprises 15 residues.

The rearrangement uses TRBV5-1 and TRBJ2-1; D gene ambiguous. This TCR was sampled from a human donor with multiple sclerosis. The sequenced sample was CD8+ T cells from PBMCs. CDR3 sequence reads: CASSLAPGANNEQFF. Here the CDR3 DNA reads TGCGCCAGCAGCTTGGCCCCGGGCGCGAACAATGAGCAGTTCTTC.